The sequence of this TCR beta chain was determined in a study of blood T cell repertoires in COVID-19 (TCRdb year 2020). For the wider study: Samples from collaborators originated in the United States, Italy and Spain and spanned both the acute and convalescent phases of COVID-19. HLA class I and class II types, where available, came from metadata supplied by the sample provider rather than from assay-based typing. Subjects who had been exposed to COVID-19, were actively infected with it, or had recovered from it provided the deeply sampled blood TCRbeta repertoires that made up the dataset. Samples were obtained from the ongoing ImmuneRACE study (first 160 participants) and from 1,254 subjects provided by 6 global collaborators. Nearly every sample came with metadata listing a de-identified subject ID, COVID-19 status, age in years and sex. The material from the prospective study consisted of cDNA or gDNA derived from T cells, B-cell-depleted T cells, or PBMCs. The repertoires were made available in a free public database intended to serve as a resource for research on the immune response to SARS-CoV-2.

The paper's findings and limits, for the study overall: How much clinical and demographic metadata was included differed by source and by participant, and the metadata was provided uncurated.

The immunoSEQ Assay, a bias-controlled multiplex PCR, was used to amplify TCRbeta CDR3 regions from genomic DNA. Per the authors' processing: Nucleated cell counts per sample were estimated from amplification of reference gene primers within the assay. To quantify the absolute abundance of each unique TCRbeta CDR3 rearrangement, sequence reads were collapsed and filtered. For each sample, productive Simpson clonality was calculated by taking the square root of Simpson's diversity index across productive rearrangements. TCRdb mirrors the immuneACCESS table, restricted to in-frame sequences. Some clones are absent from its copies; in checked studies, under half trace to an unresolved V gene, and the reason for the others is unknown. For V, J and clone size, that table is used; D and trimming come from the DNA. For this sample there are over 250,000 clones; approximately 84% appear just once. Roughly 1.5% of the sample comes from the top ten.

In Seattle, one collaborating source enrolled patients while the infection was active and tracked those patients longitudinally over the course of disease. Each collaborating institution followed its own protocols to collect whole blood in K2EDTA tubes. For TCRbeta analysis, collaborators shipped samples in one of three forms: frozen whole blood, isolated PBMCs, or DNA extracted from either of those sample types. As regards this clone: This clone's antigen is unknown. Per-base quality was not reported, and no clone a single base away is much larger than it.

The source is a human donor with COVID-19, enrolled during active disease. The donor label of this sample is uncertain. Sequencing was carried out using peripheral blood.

The CDR3 in this case is CASSPRVVQGTEAFF. The DNA sequence follows: TGTGCCAGCAGCCCCCGAGTTGTACAGGGGACTGAAGCTTTCTTT. This receptor chain uses TRBV7-2 and TRBJ1-1, and TRBD1 matches 7 of the central bases. Germline trimming amounts to 5 bases on V and 5 bases on J, with 11 as the count of junction bases outside the gene matches. Including the terminal cysteine and phenylalanine, the CDR3 comprises 15 residues. Only CDR3 DNA remains: 45 bases, in frame from the first base. Reading the germline V gene gives CDR1 SGHTA and CDR2 FQGNSA.